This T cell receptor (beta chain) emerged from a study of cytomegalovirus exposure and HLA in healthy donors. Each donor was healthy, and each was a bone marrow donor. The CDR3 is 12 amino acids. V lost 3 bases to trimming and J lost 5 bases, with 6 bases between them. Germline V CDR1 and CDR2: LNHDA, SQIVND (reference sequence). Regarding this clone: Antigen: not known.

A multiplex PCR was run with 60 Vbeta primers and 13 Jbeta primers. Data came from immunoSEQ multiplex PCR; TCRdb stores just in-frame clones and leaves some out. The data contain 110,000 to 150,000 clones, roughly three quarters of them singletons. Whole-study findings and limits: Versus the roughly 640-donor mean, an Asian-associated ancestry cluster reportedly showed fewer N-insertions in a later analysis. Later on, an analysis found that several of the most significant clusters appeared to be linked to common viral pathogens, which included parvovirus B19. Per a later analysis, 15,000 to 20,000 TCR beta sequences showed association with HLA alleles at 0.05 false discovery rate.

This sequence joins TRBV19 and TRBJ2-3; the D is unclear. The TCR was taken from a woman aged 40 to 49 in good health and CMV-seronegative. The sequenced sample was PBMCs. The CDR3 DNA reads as TGTGCCAGTAGTATTGAGCGAGATACGCAGTATTTT. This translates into CASSIERDTQYF.